The present entry profiles one T cell receptor beta chain with its context. Its antigen remains unknown. CDR3 length equals 16 residues. Germline CDR1 and CDR2: LGHNA and YSLEER. V was pared by 3 bases and J by 2 bases, with 4 bases of the junction left unmatched. Sequencing used immunoSEQ multiplex PCR; TCRdb keeps in-frame clones, though not all of them. The sample lists about 43,000 clones, around 90% occurring once. The sample belongs to a study of tissue T cells after allogeneic stem cell transplantation. On the study more broadly: Of the grafts for graft-versus-host disease patients, four were unmodified and three CD34-selected. All graft-versus-host disease patients had gastrointestinal involvement and received several lines of directed therapy. Study-wide results and limits: Only a limited share of tissue TCRs appeared in blood or spleen.

The chain carries TRBV4-3 and TRBJ2-1; TRBD1 matches 10 bases. The TCR was taken from a woman between 35 and 70 years old who later had graft-versus-host disease after an allogeneic stem cell transplant. The sequences come from blood, collected before transplantation. The DNA of the CDR3 is TGCGCCAGCAGCCACGAGGGACAGGGGACCTACAATGAGCAGTTCTTC. Translating it yields CASSHEGQGTYNEQFF.